A single sample gave rise to the 25 T cell receptor beta chains below, sequenced in a study of T-cell memory formation after mild COVID-19. TCRdb analysed the 5' RACE reads with MiXCR anew, one entry per CDR3 protein. The sample includes 250,000 or so distinct CDR3 sequences, under 20% seen only once; the top ten take roughly 23%. The source material was PBMCs or a T cell subset sorted from them (not recorded which). These receptors all come from a man aged 18-30 years who had mild COVID-19 (a few samples of this study predate the infection). Cell type and time point are not known.

The V gene is TRBV3-1, the J gene TRBJ2-7; D uncertain. The CDR3 sequence is 12 residues long. CDR1 LGHDT and CDR2 YNNKEL come from the germline V gene (reference sequence). The V end lost 5 bases, the J end lost 6 bases, and 11 bases lay between the germline ends. The DNA for the CDR3 is TGTGCCAGCAGCTATAAGGGCGGCGAGCAGTACTTC. It specifies CASSYKGGEQYF.

This clonotype was detected ten times or more. The chain uses TRBV11-2 and TRBJ2-5; no firm D call. The V end was cut by 3 bases, the J end by 3 bases, with 5 bases between. The CDR3 length is 12 residues. Germline CDR1 is SGHAT and CDR2 is FQNNGV. CDR3 region: CASSFNEETQYF. CDR3 DNA: TGTGCCAGCAGCTTCAACGAAGAGACCCAGTACTTC.

This chain uses TRBV20-1 with TRBJ2-1, with D possibly TRBD2 on 6 matching bases. Germline loops: CDR1 DFQATT, CDR2 SNEGSKA (reference sequence). V was trimmed by 5 bases and J by 5 bases, leaving 19 bases between them. CDR3 length: 15 amino acids. CDR3 sequence: CSAVRLDGAHNEQFF. The CDR3 region has the DNA TGCAGTGCTGTCCGACTAGATGGGGCCCACAATGAGCAGTTCTTC.

In this sample, this clonotype turned up once. The chain couples TRBV10-3 to TRBJ2-3; D unresolved. Trimming left V 7 bases short and J 2 bases short, with 19 bases between. CDR3 size: 16 residues. The germline CDR1 and CDR2 sequences are ENHRY and SYGVKD. CDR3 amino acids: CAIKVSSGSFTDTQYF. The CDR3 bases are TGTGCCATCAAGGTCTCCTCGGGTTCGTTCACAGATACGCAGTATTTT.

This clonotype was seen a handful of times. The chain couples TRBV5-1 to TRBJ2-3, with D tentatively TRBD1 (5 bases). Trimming pared 3 bases from V and 5 bases from J, leaving 16 bases between. The germline V gene encodes CDR1 SGHRS and CDR2 YFSETQ. There are 15 residues in the CDR3. The DNA of the CDR3 is TGCGCCAGCAGCTGGGGCAGGGCCCAGAAAGATACGCAGTATTTT. Amino acids: CASSWGRAQKDTQYF.

The chain has TRBV7-9 and TRBJ2-2; the D gene is possibly TRBD1 (6 bases). This CDR3 is 14 amino acids long. V lost 6 bases to trimming and J lost 6 bases, with 14 bases between them. CDR1 is SEHNR, CDR2 FQNEAQ, per germline (reference sequence). The DNA for the CDR3 is TGTGCCAGCAGGAGTACAGGGTTTGCCGGGGAGCTGTTTTTT. Translating gives CASRSTGFAGELFF.

This chain joins TRBV5-6 and TRBJ2-7; a possible D gene is TRBD1 (6 bases). This CDR3 comprises 13 residues. Trimming took off 3 bases at V and 3 bases at J, with 10 bases between the two ends. The V gene's germline CDR1 is SGHDT and CDR2 YYEEEE. The CDR3 sequence: CASSSAQGYEQYF. The CDR3 DNA reads as TGTGCCAGCAGCTCAGCACAGGGCTACGAGCAGTACTTC.

This clonotype was counted only a few times. The rearrangement joins TRBV6-5 to TRBJ2-7, with D uncertain. The CDR3 runs to 16 residues. Trimming pared 0 bases from V and 0 bases from J, leaving 12 bases between. Germline V gene lookup returns CDR1 MNHEY and CDR2 SVGAGI. The CDR3 reads CASSYSYNFPSYEQYF. CDR3 in DNA: TGTGCCAGCAGTTACTCATACAACTTCCCCTCCTACGAGCAGTACTTC.

The sample holds one count of this clonotype. The J gene is TRBJ1-5, the V gene TRBV2; D is unclear. Between the trimmed V and J ends, which lost 1 base and 4 bases, there was a span of 8 bases. Germline-derived CDR1 and CDR2 are SNHLY and FYNNEI. The CDR3 extends over 14 amino acids. DNA of the CDR3: TGTGCCAGCAGTGAAGTTGGAGGTAATCAGCCCCAGCATTTT. Protein: CASSEVGGNQPQHF. Full variable domain (remainder filled in from reference TRBV2 and TRBJ1-5): EPEVTQTPSHQVTQMGQEVILRCVPISNHLYFYWYRQILGQKVEFLVSFYNNEISEKSEIFDDQFSVERPDGSNFTLKIRSTKLEDSAMYFCASSEVGGNQPQHFGDGTRLSIL.

The sample holds a few counts of this clonotype. The chain carries TRBV12-3 or TRBV12-4 and TRBJ2-2; no firm D call. The length of the CDR3 is 13 residues. The ends were cut back, 5 bases at V and 7 bases at J, with 11 bases in the middle. The CDR3 here is CASSLRSDGELFF. Here the CDR3 DNA reads TGTGCCAGCAGTCTGAGGAGCGACGGGGAGCTGTTTTTT.

The rearrangement uses TRBV19 and TRBJ1-5; D is possibly TRBD1 (5 bases). This CDR3 has 14 amino acids. The germline V and J ends were trimmed by 1 base and 3 bases, with 7 bases remaining between them. Germline V gene sequence: CDR1 LNHDA, CDR2 SQIVND (reference sequence). CDR3: CASSIGQHNQPQHF. In DNA form, the CDR3 reads TGTGCCAGTAGTATAGGACAGCACAATCAGCCCCAGCATTTT.

This clonotype appeared a few times. The chain carries TRBV28 and TRBJ1-5, with D unclear. Trimming took off 2 bases at V and 7 bases at J, with 9 bases between the two ends. The CDR3 runs to 13 residues. Germline-derived CDR1 and CDR2 are MDHEN and SYDVKM. The DNA for the CDR3 is TGTGCCAGCAGTTTAGACCCCGGGCAGCCCCAGCATTTT. Amino acids: CASSLDPGQPQHF. The full variable domain, its missing parts supplied by reference TRBV28 and TRBJ1-5, is DVKVTQSSRYLVKRTGEKVFLECVQDMDHENMFWYRQDPGLGLRLIYFSYDVKMKEKGDIPEGYSVSREKKERFSLILESASTNQTSMYLCASSLDPGQPQHFGDGTRLSIL.

This clonotype was recorded at least ten times. The CDR3 DNA reads TGTGCCAGCAGCTTCAAAGACAGGCCCTTCGGCAATCAGCCCCAGCATTTT. Translation: CASSFKDRPFGNQPQHF. This chain joins TRBV7-8 and TRBJ1-5; weak D call: TRBD1 (6 bases). CDR1 and CDR2 from the germline V gene are SGHVS and FQNEAQ. V lost 3 bases and J lost 2, with 17 bases in between. The CDR3 is 17 residues long.

This clonotype has more than one count but fewer than ten. J is TRBJ2-5 and V is TRBV7-9, with 8 bases identical to TRBD1. This CDR3 contains 15 residues. Germline CDR1 is SEHNR and CDR2 is FQNEAQ (reference sequence). V shed 7 bases, J shed 4 bases, and the junction held 11 bases outside the gene matches. The CDR3 sequence: CASIRGQVNRETQYF. CDR3 DNA sequence: TGTGCCAGCATCAGGGGACAGGTCAATCGAGAGACCCAGTACTTC.

In this sample, this clonotype turned up many times. The chain recombines TRBV4-3 with TRBJ2-6, with D maybe TRBD2 (6 bases). Germline V gene sequence: CDR1 LGHNA, CDR2 YSLEER. The CDR3 sequence is 20 residues long. Trimming left V 2 bases short and J 1 base short, with 21 bases between. The CDR3 region has the DNA TGCGCCAGCAGCCAACGCGGGCCGGGACTCCCATCTTCTGGGGCCAACGTCCTGACTTTC. Its protein product is CASSQRGPGLPSSGANVLTF.

The chain joins TRBV6-5 to TRBJ1-6; the D gene is possibly TRBD1 (6 bases). Trimming shortened V by 5 bases and J by 5 bases, and 16 bases separated the two germline ends. Germline loops: CDR1 MNHEY, CDR2 SVGAGI. There are 16 residues in the CDR3. This CDR3 is CASSRYRVMDNSPLHF. CDR3 DNA sequence: TGTGCCAGCAGTAGATACAGGGTCATGGATAATTCACCCCTCCACTTT.

This rearrangement joins TRBV18 to TRBJ1-5; 8 bases are a match to TRBD1. V shed 2 bases, J shed 6 bases, and the junction held 6 bases outside the gene matches. Per the germline V gene, CDR1 is KGHSH and CDR2 is LQKENI. CDR3 length equals 15 residues. CDR3 DNA: TGTGCCAGCTCACCAAACAGGGGGAAAGGTCAGCCCCAGCATTTT. Translation: CASSPNRGKGQPQHF. Combining the CDR3 with reference TRBV18 and TRBJ1-5 gives the whole variable domain NAGVMQNPRHLVRRRGQEARLRCSPMKGHSHVYWYRQLPEEGLKFMVYLQKENIIDESGMPKERFSAEFPKEGPSILRIQQVVRGDSAAYFCASSPNRGKGQPQHFGDGTRLSIL.

This chain connects TRBV7-2 to TRBJ1-1, with 7 bases that match TRBD1. V shed 5 bases, J shed 8 bases, and the junction held 11 bases outside the gene matches. CDR3 length equals 14 residues. Germline CDR1 and CDR2: SGHTA and FQGNSA. The CDR3 here is CASSLTRGGGEAFF. CDR3 nucleotide sequence: TGTGCCAGCAGCCTCACCCGGGGAGGGGGCGAAGCTTTCTTT.

This chain connects TRBV6-6 to TRBJ1-5; possibly TRBD1 for D (6 bases). The length of the CDR3 is 19 residues. Trimming removed 6 bases at V and 5 bases at J, with 29 bases between. Germline values: CDR1 MNHNY, CDR2 SVGAGI (reference sequence). The CDR3 region is CASRGSGGLVARADQPQHF. The CDR3 region has the DNA TGTGCCAGCAGAGGGTCCGGGGGGCTTGTAGCTAGGGCTGATCAGCCCCAGCATTTT.

V usage is TRBV4-1 and J usage is TRBJ1-1, with D tentatively TRBD1 (6 bases). CDR1 and CDR2 (germline): MGHRA, YSYEKL. V shed 1 base and J shed 0 bases, with 9 bases lying between them. The CDR3 consists of 15 residues. The CDR3 reads CASSQGPGVNTEAFF. The CDR3 region has the DNA TGCGCCAGCAGCCAAGGGCCAGGGGTGAACACTGAAGCTTTCTTT.

The chain joins TRBV20-1 to TRBJ2-3; D not resolved. Germline-derived CDR1 and CDR2 are DFQATT and SNEGSKA (reference sequence). This CDR3 is built from 14 residues. Trimming removed 3 bases from V and 2 bases from J, with 12 bases in between. CDR3 nucleotides: TGCAGTGCTAGGGTAAATCTGGCCACAGATACGCAGTATTTT. Residues: CSARVNLATDTQYF.

The sample holds a few counts of this clonotype. The chain couples TRBV27 to TRBJ2-3; D unclear. V was pared by 5 bases and J by 3 bases, with 9 bases between. The germline CDR1 and CDR2 sequences are MNHEY and SMNVEV (reference sequence). The CDR3 loop spans 13 amino acids. The CDR3: CASSPHTTDTQYF. In nucleotides, the CDR3 is TGTGCCAGCAGTCCCCATACAACAGATACGCAGTATTTT.

This clonotype came up a few times. This chain connects TRBV24-1 to TRBJ2-5; 8 nucleotides agree with TRBD2. Trimming removed 5 bases from V and 4 bases from J; junction bases left unmatched: 5. Germline-derived CDR1 and CDR2 are KGHDR and SFDVKD. The CDR3 consists of 14 residues. CDR3 coding DNA: TGTGCCACCAGTGGCGGACTAGCCGGAGAGACCCAGTACTTC. This translates into CATSGGLAGETQYF.

V is TRBV20-1 and J is TRBJ2-1; D unclear. There are 13 residues in the CDR3. V lost 7 bases to trimming and J lost 5 bases, with 15 bases between them. CDR1 is DFQATT and CDR2 is SNEGSKA in the germline V gene (reference sequence). Written as DNA, the CDR3 is TGCAGTGGAGGTGGGAACTGGGACAATGAGCAGTTCTTC. Its protein is CSGGGNWDNEQFF.

This clonotype has at least ten counts. The V gene is TRBV12-3 or TRBV12-4, the J gene TRBJ2-5; TRBD1 might be the D (6 bases). The CDR3 is 13 residues long. V lost 6 bases, J lost 2 bases, and 10 bases lay in between. The CDR3 DNA reads as TGTGCCAGCAGCTTAAGGGGGCAAGAGACCCAGTACTTC. This gives the protein CASSLRGQETQYF.